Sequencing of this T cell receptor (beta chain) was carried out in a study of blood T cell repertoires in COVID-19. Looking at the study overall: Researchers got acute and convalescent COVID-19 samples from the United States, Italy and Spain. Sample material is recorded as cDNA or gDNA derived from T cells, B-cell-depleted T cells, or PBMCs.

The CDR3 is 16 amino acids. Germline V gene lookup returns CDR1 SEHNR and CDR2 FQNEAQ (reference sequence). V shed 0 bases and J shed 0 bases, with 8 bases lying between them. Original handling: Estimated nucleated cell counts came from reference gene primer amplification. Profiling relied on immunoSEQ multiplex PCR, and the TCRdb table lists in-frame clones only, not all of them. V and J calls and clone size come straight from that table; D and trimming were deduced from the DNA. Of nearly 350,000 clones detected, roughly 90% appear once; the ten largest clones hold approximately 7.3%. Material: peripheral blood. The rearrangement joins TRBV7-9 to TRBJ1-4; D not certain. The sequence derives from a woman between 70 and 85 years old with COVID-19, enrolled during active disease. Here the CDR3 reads CASSLASSPTNEKLFF. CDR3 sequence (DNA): TGTGCCAGCAGCTTAGCGAGTAGCCCAACTAATGAAAAACTGTTTTTT.